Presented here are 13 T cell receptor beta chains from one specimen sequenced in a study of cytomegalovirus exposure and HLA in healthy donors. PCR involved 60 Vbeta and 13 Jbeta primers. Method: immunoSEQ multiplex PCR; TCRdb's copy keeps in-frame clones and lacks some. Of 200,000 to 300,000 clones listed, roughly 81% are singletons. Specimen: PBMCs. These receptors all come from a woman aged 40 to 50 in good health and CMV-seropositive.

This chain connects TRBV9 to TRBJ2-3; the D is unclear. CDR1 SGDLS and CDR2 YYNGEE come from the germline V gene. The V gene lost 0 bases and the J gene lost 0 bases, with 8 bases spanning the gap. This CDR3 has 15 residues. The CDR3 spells CASSVVASSTDTQYF. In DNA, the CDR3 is TGTGCCAGCAGCGTAGTGGCCTCTAGCACAGATACGCAGTATTTT.

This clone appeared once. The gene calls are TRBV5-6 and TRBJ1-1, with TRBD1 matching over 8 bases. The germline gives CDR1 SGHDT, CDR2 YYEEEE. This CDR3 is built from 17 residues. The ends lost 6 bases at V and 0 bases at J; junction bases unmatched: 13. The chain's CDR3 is CASIDRGAGNMNTEAFF. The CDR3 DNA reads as TGTGCCAGCATTGACAGGGGCGCTGGAAACATGAACACTGAAGCTTTCTTT.

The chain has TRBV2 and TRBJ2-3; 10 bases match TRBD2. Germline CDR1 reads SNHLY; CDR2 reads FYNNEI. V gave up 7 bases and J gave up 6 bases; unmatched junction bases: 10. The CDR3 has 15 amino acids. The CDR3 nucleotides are TGTGCCAGCACCCGCGCCAGAGCGGGAGGGGATACGCAGTATTTT. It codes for CASTRARAGGDTQYF.

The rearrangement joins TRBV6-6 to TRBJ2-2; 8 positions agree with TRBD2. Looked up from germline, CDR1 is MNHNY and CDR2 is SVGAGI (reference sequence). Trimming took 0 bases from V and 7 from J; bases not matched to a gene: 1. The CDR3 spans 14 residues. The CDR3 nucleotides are TGTGCCAGCAGTTACTCACTAGCGGTCGGGGAGCTGTTTTTT. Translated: CASSYSLAVGELFF.

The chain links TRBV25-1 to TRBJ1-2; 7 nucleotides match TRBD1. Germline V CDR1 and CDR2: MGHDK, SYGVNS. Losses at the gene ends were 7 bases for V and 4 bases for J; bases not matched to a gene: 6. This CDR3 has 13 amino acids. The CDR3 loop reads CASMGDSAYGYTF. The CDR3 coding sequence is TGTGCCAGCATGGGGGACAGTGCCTATGGCTACACCTTC.

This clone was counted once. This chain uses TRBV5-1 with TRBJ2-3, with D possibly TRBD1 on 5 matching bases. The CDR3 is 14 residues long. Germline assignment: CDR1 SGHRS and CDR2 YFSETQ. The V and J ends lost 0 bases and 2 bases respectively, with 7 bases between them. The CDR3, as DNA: TGCGCCAGCAGCTTGGGACAGAACACAGATACGCAGTATTTT. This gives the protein CASSLGQNTDTQYF.

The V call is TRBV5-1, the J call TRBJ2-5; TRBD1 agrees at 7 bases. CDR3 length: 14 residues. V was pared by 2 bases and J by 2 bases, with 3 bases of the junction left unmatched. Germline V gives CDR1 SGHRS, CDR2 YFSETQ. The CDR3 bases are TGCGCCAGCAGCTTCGGGACAGCACAAGAGACCCAGTACTTC. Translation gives CASSFGTAQETQYF.

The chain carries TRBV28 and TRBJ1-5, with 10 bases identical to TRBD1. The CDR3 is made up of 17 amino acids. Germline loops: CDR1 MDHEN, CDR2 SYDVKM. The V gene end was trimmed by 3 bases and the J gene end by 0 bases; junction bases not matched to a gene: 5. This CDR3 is CASSFWDRGYSNQPQHF. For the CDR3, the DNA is TGTGCCAGCAGTTTCTGGGACAGGGGCTATAGCAATCAGCCCCAGCATTTT.

CDR3 DNA: TGTGCCAGCATCCGCCCCAGGGACAGATCGTATGGCTACACCTTC. This sequence encodes CASIRPRDRSYGYTF. The chain employs TRBV21-1 and TRBJ1-2; the D call TRBD1 from the table was never checked on the DNA. TRBV21-1 is termed a pseudogene. CDR3 length: 15 amino acids.

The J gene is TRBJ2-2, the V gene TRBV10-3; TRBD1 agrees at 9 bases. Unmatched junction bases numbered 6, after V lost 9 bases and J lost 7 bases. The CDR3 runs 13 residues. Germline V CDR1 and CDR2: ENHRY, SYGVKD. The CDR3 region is CAIQGASGGELFF. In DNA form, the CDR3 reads TGTGCCATACAGGGGGCTAGTGGCGGGGAGCTGTTTTTT.

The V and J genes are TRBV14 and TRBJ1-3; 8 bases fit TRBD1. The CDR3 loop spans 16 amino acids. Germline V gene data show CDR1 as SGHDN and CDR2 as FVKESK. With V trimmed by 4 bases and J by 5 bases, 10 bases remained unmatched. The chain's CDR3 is CASSPPPTGARNTIYF. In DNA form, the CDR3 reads TGTGCCAGCAGCCCCCCCCCGACAGGGGCGAGAAACACCATATATTTT.

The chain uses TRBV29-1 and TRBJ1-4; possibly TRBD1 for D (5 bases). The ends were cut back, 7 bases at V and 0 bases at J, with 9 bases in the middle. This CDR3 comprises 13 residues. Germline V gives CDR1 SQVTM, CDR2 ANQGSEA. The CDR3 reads CSAPGTTNEKLFF. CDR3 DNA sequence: TGCAGCGCCCCAGGGACAACTAATGAAAAACTGTTTTTT.

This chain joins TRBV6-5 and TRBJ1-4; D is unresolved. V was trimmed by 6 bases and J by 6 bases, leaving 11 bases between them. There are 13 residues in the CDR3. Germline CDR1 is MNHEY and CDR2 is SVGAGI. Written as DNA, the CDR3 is TGTGCCAGCAGAGCGGGAGGCGATGAAAAACTGTTTTTT. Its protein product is CASRAGGDEKLFF.